The present T cell receptor beta chain was sequenced within a study of shared clonotypes between healthy human individuals. The CDR3 spans 11 residues. Per germline, CDR1 MGHRA and CDR2 YSYEKL. V shed 10 bases and J shed 9 bases, with 15 bases lying between them. The data were produced by immunoSEQ multiplex PCR, yet TCRdb's version contains in-frame clones alone and is incomplete. The sample has 550,000 to 800,000 clones; roughly 87% are singletons. The TCR sequence derives from a man younger than 35 in good health. Some clones in this sample may be carry-over from other donors' samples. The sample consisted of memory CD8+ T cells from PBMCs. The subset here: CD45RO+ cells pooled with CCR7-negative TemRA cells. The rearrangement uses TRBV4-1 and TRBJ1-2; possible D gene TRBD1, 5 bases. CDR3 sequence: CATRTGRSYTF. The CDR3 region has the DNA TGCGCCACCAGGACGGGGCGTAGCTACACCTTC.